A single T cell receptor (beta chain) is shown here with its context. Its specificity is not known. Assays examined about 10^5 TCR templates per sample. Assay used: immunoSEQ multiplex PCR; TCRdb lists only in-frame clones, some missing. The sample includes about 12,000 clones, around half of them seen just once. Cells from the mixed lymphocyte reaction were cocultured for 6 to 7 days at 37°C. The CDR3 totals 15 residues. Germline V gene sequence: CDR1 SEHNR, CDR2 FQNEAQ (reference sequence). Losses at the gene ends were 6 bases for V and 2 bases for J; bases not matched to a gene: 8. This sample was included in a study of siplizumab effects on memory and regulatory T cells. Study-level results: Unstimulated subsets accounted for the mapping of only a minor share of the clones that were alloreactive.

This chain connects TRBV7-9 to TRBJ2-3; 7 nucleotides align to TRBD1. The sample was CFSE-low (dividing) CD8+ T cells sorted from an allogeneic mixed lymphocyte reaction. The sequence was obtained from a human donor in good health; the cells came from an allogeneic mixed lymphocyte reaction. Some clones in this sample may be carry-over from other donors' samples. The CDR3 region has the DNA TGTGCCAGCAGTCGAGAACAGGGGTTCACAGATACGCAGTATTTT. Translation: CASSREQGFTDTQYF.